This TCR beta chain was observed in a study of early T cells in non-severe SARS-CoV-2 infection. In TCRdb, the 5' RACE reads were re-called with MiXCR into one record per CDR3 protein. The data show fewer than 100,000 distinct CDR3 sequences, around 14% seen once. The CDR3 loop spans 12 amino acids. V was trimmed by 4 bases and J by 6 bases, leaving 9 bases between them. Germline assignment: CDR1 ENHRY and CDR2 SYGVKD. Sequenced input: whole blood. The rearrangement joins TRBV10-3 to TRBJ1-2; D may be TRBD1 (6 bases). This receptor was obtained from an adult who was a healthcare worker with PCR-confirmed SARS-CoV-2 infection or an uninfected control (not recorded which). The CDR3 is CAISVAGDGYTF. CDR3 bases: TGTGCCATCAGTGTCGCAGGGGATGGCTACACCTTC.